The 28 T cell receptor beta chains below come from one sample, sequenced in a study of blood T cells in healthy people across ages. Using a J-beta primer mix together with a sample-barcoded 5' primer, a second PCR was run for roughly 6 to 11 cycles. A single record per CDR3 protein comes from TCRdb applying MiXCR to the 5' RACE reads. The data contain roughly 1,500,000 distinct CDR3 sequences, 30% to 35% of them singletons. The specimen was blood. The receptors come from a young woman in good health.

This clonotype was seen more than once but under ten times. Sequence at one end of the junction differs from germline and may be a read error. The CDR3 DNA reads as TGTGCCGGCAGCTTAGCCTGGACAGGGTCGAGCACAGATACGCAGTATTTT. Translation gives CAGSLAWTGSSTDTQYF. This chain uses TRBV7-9 with TRBJ2-3, with 8 bases matching TRBD1. The CDR3 is made up of 17 amino acids. Germline CDR1 is SEHNR and CDR2 is FQNEAQ (reference sequence).

This clonotype showed up just a few times. The chain carries TRBV11-2 and TRBJ1-2; D uncertain. The V gene lost 3 bases and the J gene lost 8 bases, with 13 bases spanning the gap. Germline-derived CDR1 and CDR2 are SGHAT and FQNNGV. There are 13 residues in the CDR3. The CDR3 is CASSLEPLGGYTF. The CDR3 nucleotides are TGTGCCAGCAGCTTGGAGCCGTTGGGCGGCTACACCTTC.

Only a few counts were recorded for this clonotype. The chain combines TRBV7-9 with TRBJ1-1; a possible D gene is TRBD1 (5 bases). From germline, CDR1 is SEHNR and CDR2 FQNEAQ (reference sequence). Trimming stripped 5 bases from V and 5 bases from J, with 12 bases between. This CDR3 contains 13 residues. CDR3 DNA: TGTGCCAGCAGCGCCCCGGGGGGGACTGAAGCTTTCTTT. Protein sequence: CASSAPGGTEAFF.

V is TRBV7-2 and J is TRBJ2-5, with D perhaps matching TRBD2 (6 bases). CDR1 SGHTA and CDR2 FQGNSA come from the germline V gene. This CDR3 has 16 amino acids. V was trimmed by 5 bases and J by 5 bases, leaving 21 bases between them. For the CDR3, the DNA is TGTGCCAGCAGCCCCACCCGTGGAGCGGGTCGGGAGACCCAGTACTTC. Translation gives CASSPTRGAGRETQYF.

This clonotype was counted a few times. CDR3 DNA: TGCAGTGCTCGCAAATGGCCGGGGACCATTGAGGAGCAGTTCTTC. It is translated as CSARKWPGTIEEQFF. The chain carries TRBV20-1 and TRBJ2-1; D may be TRBD1 or TRBD2 (5 bases each). V was clipped by 5 bases and J by 10 bases, with 24 bases between them. The CDR3 is 15 residues long. Germline CDR1 and CDR2: DFQATT and SNEGSKA (reference sequence).

This clonotype showed up many times. The chain combines TRBV4-1 with TRBJ2-7; D remains ambiguous. V lost 2 bases and J lost 0, with 11 bases in between. The CDR3 totals 15 residues. Germline values: CDR1 MGHRA, CDR2 YSYEKL. CDR3 coding DNA: TGCGCCAGCAGCCAATTCCTTATACGCTCCTACGAGCAGTACTTC. This sequence encodes CASSQFLIRSYEQYF.

The V and J genes are TRBV20-1 and TRBJ2-1; D may be TRBD1 (6 bases). Between the trimmed V and J ends, which lost 3 bases and 2 bases, there was a span of 11 bases. The CDR3 spans 14 residues. CDR1 is DFQATT and CDR2 is SNEGSKA in the germline V gene (reference sequence). Here the CDR3 DNA reads TGCAGTGCTAGCTGGGGGCTACCCTACAATGAGCAGTTCTTC. Translating gives CSASWGLPYNEQFF.

This clonotype showed up just a few times. This chain links TRBV7-3 with TRBJ2-5, with TRBD1 matching 10 bases. The CDR3 length is 19 residues. V lost 6 bases to trimming and J lost 5 bases; unmatched junction nucleotides: 21. Germline loops: CDR1 SGHTA, CDR2 FQGTGA. CDR3 nucleotide sequence: TGTGCCAGCAGTTTCTTAGGGACAGGGGTGGGGGGAGTTGTGGAGACCCAGTACTTC. Protein sequence: CASSFLGTGVGGVVETQYF.

A few counts support this clonotype. The chain is built from TRBV10-3 and TRBJ1-4; possible D gene TRBD1, 6 bases. From germline, CDR1 is ENHRY and CDR2 SYGVKD. This CDR3 region has 15 residues. V was shortened by 3 bases and J by 7 bases, with 15 bases between the two germline ends. The DNA for the CDR3 is TGTGCCATCAGTGATAAACAGGGTTTGGGTGAAAAACTGTTTTTT. This codes for CAISDKQGLGEKLFF.

This chain joins TRBV5-1 and TRBJ1-2, with 7 positions matching TRBD1. Germline CDR1 is SGHRS and CDR2 is YFSETQ. V shed 0 bases and J 8 bases; nucleotides not matched to a gene: 10. CDR3 length: 15 amino acids. As DNA, the CDR3 is TGCGCCAGCAGCTTGGAGATAGGGGGCGCGGAAGGCTACACCTTC. It encodes CASSLEIGGAEGYTF.

This sequence joins TRBV20-1 and TRBJ1-2; D ambiguous. Germline lookup yields CDR1 DFQATT and CDR2 SNEGSKA (reference sequence). This CDR3 region has 12 residues. The CDR3 DNA is TGCAGGGGCCCGATCGGGTACAGTGGCTACACCTTC. It yields the protein CRGPIGYSGYTF.

This clonotype was seen a few times. The V call is TRBV29-1, the J call TRBJ1-1, with D tentatively TRBD1 (6 bases). Trimming took 3 bases from V and 3 from J, leaving 17 bases between them. Germline V CDR1 and CDR2: SQVTM, ANQGSEA. This CDR3 is built from 15 residues. CDR3 DNA: TGCAGCGTTGACTTTATTTGGCAGGGGCACACTGAAGCTTTCTTT. Translating it yields CSVDFIWQGHTEAFF. Full variable domain (rest looked up from reference TRBV29-1 and TRBJ1-1): SAVISQKPSRDICQRGTSLTIQCQVDSQVTMMFWYRQQPGQSLTLIATANQGSEATYESGFVIDKFPISRPNLTFSTLTVSNMSPEDSSIYLCSVDFIWQGHTEAFFGQGTRLTVV.

This clonotype was counted many times. This chain joins TRBV15 and TRBJ2-6; D unclear. The CDR3 has 14 residues. Between the trimmed V and J ends, which lost 6 bases and 0 bases, there was a span of 6 bases. Germline CDR1 LNHNV, CDR2 YYDKDF (reference sequence). CDR3 region: CATSSSSGANVLTF. The CDR3 region has the DNA TGTGCCACCAGTTCCAGCTCTGGGGCCAACGTCCTGACTTTC.

As for this clonotype: Germline and junction disagree at one end, which may indicate a read error. CDR3 loop: CASSRSGRAAYGQYF. Here the CDR3 DNA reads TGTGCCAGCAGTCGCAGCGGGAGGGCCGCCTACGGGCAGTACTTC. The chain has TRBV12-3 or TRBV12-4 and TRBJ2-7; 10 bases are a match to TRBD2. The CDR3 runs to 15 residues.

The chain joins TRBV28 to TRBJ2-7; the D is unclear. The ends were cut back, 3 bases at V and 7 bases at J, with 19 bases in the middle. The germline V gene encodes CDR1 MDHEN and CDR2 SYDVKM. The CDR3 has 15 residues. This CDR3 is CASSFGRQAYNEQYF. The DNA of the CDR3 is TGTGCCAGCAGTTTTGGCCGGCAAGCCTACAATGAGCAGTACTTC.

This clonotype turned up a few times. The V call is TRBV18, the J call TRBJ1-2; 7 positions agree with TRBD1. In germline, CDR1 is KGHSH, CDR2 LQKENI. This CDR3 comprises 14 residues. The trim removed 4 bases at V and 4 bases at J, leaving 6 bases unmatched. The CDR3 is CASSLGTDPYGYTF. In nucleotides, the CDR3 is TGTGCCAGCTCACTAGGGACAGACCCCTATGGCTACACCTTC.

This clonotype was recorded many times. This chain connects TRBV4-1 to TRBJ2-7; unclear D gene. This CDR3 contains 13 residues. CDR1 and CDR2 (germline): MGHRA, YSYEKL. Trimming took off 4 bases at V and 0 bases at J, with 7 bases between the two ends. The CDR3 DNA sequence: TGCGCCAGCAGCCGGGGTTTCTCCTACGAGCAGTACTTC. Translation gives CASSRGFSYEQYF.

This clonotype occurred a few times. V is TRBV11-2 and J is TRBJ2-1; maybe TRBD2 (7 bases). The ends were cut back, 0 bases at V and 5 bases at J, with 11 bases in the middle. The length of the CDR3 is 15 residues. Germline loops: CDR1 SGHAT, CDR2 FQNNGV. The CDR3: CASSLESGTNNEQFF. The CDR3 bases are TGTGCCAGCAGCTTAGAAAGCGGGACAAACAATGAGCAGTTCTTC.

The chain couples TRBV29-1 to TRBJ1-1, with D possibly matching TRBD1 (5 bases). Per the germline V gene, CDR1 is SQVTM and CDR2 is ANQGSEA. Trimming pared 0 bases from V and 5 bases from J, leaving 13 bases between. The CDR3 loop spans 14 amino acids. The CDR3 sequence: CSVEEVGVGTEAFF. In DNA form, the CDR3 reads TGCAGCGTTGAAGAGGTGGGGGTTGGAACTGAAGCTTTCTTT.

The table lists this clonotype with a few counts. This chain links TRBV21-1 with TRBJ1-1. TRBV21-1 is a recognized pseudogene. The CDR3 sequence is 14 residues long. The CDR3 protein is CASRRVDGNTEAFF. For the CDR3, the DNA is TGTGCCAGCAGGAGGGTGGACGGCAACACTGAAGCTTTCTTT.

The genes are TRBV18 and TRBJ2-1; 9 nucleotides match TRBD2. Losses at the gene ends were 6 bases for V and 5 bases for J; bases not matched to a gene: 8. This CDR3 region has 15 residues. From germline, CDR1 is KGHSH and CDR2 LQKENI. This CDR3 reads CASSPGTSHNNEQFF. As DNA, the CDR3 is TGTGCCAGCTCTCCCGGGACTAGCCATAACAATGAGCAGTTCTTC.

The chain couples TRBV5-5 to TRBJ2-7, with D perhaps matching TRBD1 (6 bases). Per the germline V gene, CDR1 is SGHKS and CDR2 is YYEKEE (reference sequence). The CDR3 covers 15 residues. Trimming took 4 bases from V and 2 from J, leaving 16 bases between them. The CDR3 region is CASSREPTGPYEQYF. For the CDR3, the DNA is TGTGCCAGCAGCCGGGAACCGACAGGTCCCTACGAGCAGTACTTC.

The chain carries TRBV20-1 and TRBJ2-1; a possible D gene is TRBD2 (5 bases). Per the germline V gene, CDR1 is DFQATT and CDR2 is SNEGSKA (reference sequence). Trimming took off 1 base at V and 1 base at J, with 11 bases between the two ends. This CDR3 region has 15 residues. The CDR3 nucleotides read TGCAGTGCTAGAGTAGGGAGAAGTTCCTACAATGAGCAGTTCTTC. Its protein is CSARVGRSSYNEQFF.

This clonotype has only a few counts. V usage is TRBV20-1 and J usage is TRBJ1-5; D is possibly TRBD1 (5 bases). Trimming cost V 5 bases and J 2 bases, with 10 bases left between them. Germline V gene lookup returns CDR1 DFQATT and CDR2 SNEGSKA (reference sequence). The CDR3 has 13 amino acids. CDR3 sequence (DNA): TGCAGTGCTCGGGACGACGGCAATCAGCCCCAGCATTTT. Its protein is CSARDDGNQPQHF.

This clonotype was counted only a few times. This chain uses TRBV29-1 with TRBJ2-2; D unresolved. V was pared by 2 bases and J by 3 bases, with 7 bases between. Germline loops: CDR1 SQVTM, CDR2 ANQGSEA. The CDR3 runs to 13 residues. The CDR3 protein is CSVEMGYTGELFF. CDR3 nucleotide sequence: TGCAGCGTTGAAATGGGATACACCGGGGAGCTGTTTTTT.

At least ten counts were recorded for this clonotype. The chain carries TRBV5-4 and TRBJ2-1; TRBD2 aligns across 8 bases. CDR1 and CDR2 (germline): SGHNT, YYREEE (reference sequence). The V segment lost 1 base and the J segment 5 bases; nucleotides outside the gene matches: 11. The CDR3 length is 17 residues. CDR3 sequence reads: CASSLPQGRGAHNEQFF. CDR3 nucleotide sequence: TGTGCCAGCAGCTTGCCCCAAGGGCGGGGGGCCCACAATGAGCAGTTCTTC.

This clonotype showed up just a few times. The chain carries TRBV7-2 and TRBJ1-4, with D perhaps TRBD1 (5 bases). Looked up from germline, CDR1 is SGHTA and CDR2 is FQGNSA. The CDR3 is made up of 12 amino acids. V was shortened by 5 bases and J by 13 bases, with 14 bases between the two germline ends. The CDR3 loop is CASSKIAGTLFF. The DNA for the CDR3 is TGTGCCAGCAGCAAGATTGCGGGGACACTGTTTTTT.

This clonotype has at least ten counts. This chain connects TRBV12-3 or TRBV12-4 to TRBJ1-2, with D perhaps matching TRBD1 (6 bases). The CDR3 has 15 residues. Trimming took 6 bases from V and 4 from J, leaving 18 bases between them. DNA for the CDR3: TGTGCCAGCAGGTCGTCTGTCGGGGGGGCCTATGGCTACACCTTC. Amino acid sequence: CASRSSVGGAYGYTF.